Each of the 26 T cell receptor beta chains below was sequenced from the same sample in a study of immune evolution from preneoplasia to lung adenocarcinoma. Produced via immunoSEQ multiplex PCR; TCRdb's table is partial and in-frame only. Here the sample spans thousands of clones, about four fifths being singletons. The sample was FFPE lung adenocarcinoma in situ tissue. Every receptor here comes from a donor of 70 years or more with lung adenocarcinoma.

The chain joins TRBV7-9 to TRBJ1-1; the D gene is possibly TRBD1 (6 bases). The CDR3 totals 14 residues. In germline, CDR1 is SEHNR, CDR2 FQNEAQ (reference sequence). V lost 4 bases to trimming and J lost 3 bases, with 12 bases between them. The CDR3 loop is CASSSLGGDTEAFF. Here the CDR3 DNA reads TGTGCCAGCAGCTCACTAGGGGGAGACACTGAAGCTTTCTTT. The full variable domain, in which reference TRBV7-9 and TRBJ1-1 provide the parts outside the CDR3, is DTGVSQNPRHKITKRGQNVTFRCDPISEHNRLYWYRQTLGQGPEFLTYFQNEAQLEKSRLLSDRFSAERPKGSFSTLEIQRTEQGDSAMYLCASSSLGGDTEAFFGQGTRLTVV.

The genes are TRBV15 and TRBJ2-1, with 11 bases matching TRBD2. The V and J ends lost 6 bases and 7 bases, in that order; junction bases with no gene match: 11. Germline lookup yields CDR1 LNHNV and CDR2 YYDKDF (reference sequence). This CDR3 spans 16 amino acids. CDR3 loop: CATRGLGSGRGNEQFF. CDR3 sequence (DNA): TGTGCCACCAGGGGTCTAGGTAGCGGGAGGGGTAATGAGCAGTTCTTC. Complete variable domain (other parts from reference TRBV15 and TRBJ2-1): DAMVIQNPRYQVTQFGKPVTLSCSQTLNHNVMYWYQQKSSQAPKLLFHYYDKDFNNEADTPDNFQSRRPNTSFCFLDIRSPGLGDTAMYLCATRGLGSGRGNEQFFGPGTRLTVL.

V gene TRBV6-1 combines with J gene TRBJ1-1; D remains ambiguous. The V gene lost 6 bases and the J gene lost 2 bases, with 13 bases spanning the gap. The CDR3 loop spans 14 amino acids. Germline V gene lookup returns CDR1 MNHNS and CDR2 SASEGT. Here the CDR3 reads CASSSQLVNTEAFF. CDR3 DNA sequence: TGTGCCAGCAGCTCCCAGTTGGTTAACACTGAAGCTTTCTTT.

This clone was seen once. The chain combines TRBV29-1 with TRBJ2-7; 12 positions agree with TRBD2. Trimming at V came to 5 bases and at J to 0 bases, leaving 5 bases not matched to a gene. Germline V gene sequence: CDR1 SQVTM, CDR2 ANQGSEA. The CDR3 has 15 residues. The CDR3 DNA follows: TGCAGCGTTACTAGCGGGAGGCCCTACTCCTACGAGCAGTACTTC. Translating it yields CSVTSGRPYSYEQYF.

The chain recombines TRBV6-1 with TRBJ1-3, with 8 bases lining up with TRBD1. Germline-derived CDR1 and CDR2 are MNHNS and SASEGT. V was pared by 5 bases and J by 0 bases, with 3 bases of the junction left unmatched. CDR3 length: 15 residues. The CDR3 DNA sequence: TGTGCCAGCAGTCGGGACAGGAACTCTGGAAACACCATATATTTT. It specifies CASSRDRNSGNTIYF.

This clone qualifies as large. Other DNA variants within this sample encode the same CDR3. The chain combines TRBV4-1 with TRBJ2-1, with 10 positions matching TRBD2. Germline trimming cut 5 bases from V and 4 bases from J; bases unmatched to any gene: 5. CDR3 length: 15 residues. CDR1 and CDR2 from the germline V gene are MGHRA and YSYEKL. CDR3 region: CASSLTSGTYNEQFF. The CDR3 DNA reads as TGCGCCAGCAGCTTAACTAGCGGGACGTACAATGAGCAGTTCTTC.

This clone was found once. The CDR3 region is CEKQSPGTHLAKNIQYF. In nucleotides, the CDR3 is TGTGAAAAACAATCCCCCGGGACACATTTAGCCAAAAACATTCAGTACTTC. The chain couples TRBV7-3 to TRBJ2-4, with D possibly being TRBD1 (6 bases). This CDR3 comprises 17 residues. Germline loops: CDR1 SGHTA, CDR2 FQGTGA. Full variable domain (rest looked up from reference TRBV7-3 and TRBJ2-4): GAGVSQTPSNKVTEKGKYVELRCDPISGHTALYWYRQSLGQGPEFLIYFQGTGAADDSGLPNDRFFAVRPEGSVSTLKIQRTERGDSAVYLCEKQSPGTHLAKNIQYFGAGTRLSVL.

The DNA for the CDR3 is TGCGCCAGCAGCTTGTCCCTAGCGGTGCCTTCCTACGAGCAGTACTTC. Protein product: CASSLSLAVPSYEQYF. V is TRBV5-1 and J is TRBJ2-7; 7 nucleotides align to TRBD2. The germline CDR1 and CDR2 sequences are SGHRS and YFSETQ. The V gene end was trimmed by 1 base and the J gene end by 1 base; junction bases not matched to a gene: 8. The CDR3 is made up of 16 amino acids.

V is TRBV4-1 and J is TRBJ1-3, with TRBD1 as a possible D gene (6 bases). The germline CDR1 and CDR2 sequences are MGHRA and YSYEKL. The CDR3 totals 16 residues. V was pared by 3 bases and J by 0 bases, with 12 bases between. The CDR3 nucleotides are TGCGCCAGCAGCCAGGTGACAGGAACCTCTGGAAACACCATATATTTT. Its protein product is CASSQVTGTSGNTIYF.

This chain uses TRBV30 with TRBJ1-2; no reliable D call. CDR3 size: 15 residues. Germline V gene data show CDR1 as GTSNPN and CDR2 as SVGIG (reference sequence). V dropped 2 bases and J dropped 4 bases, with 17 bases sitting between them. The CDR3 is CAWSKSGRRFYGYTF. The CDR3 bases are TGTGCCTGGAGTAAGAGTGGGCGGAGATTCTATGGCTACACCTTC. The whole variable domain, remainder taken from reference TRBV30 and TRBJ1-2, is SQTIHQWPATLVQPVGSPLSLECTVEGTSNPNLYWYRQAAGRGLQLLFYSVGIGQISSEVPQNLSASRPQDRQFILSSKKLLLSDSGFYLCAWSKSGRRFYGYTFGSGTRLTVV.

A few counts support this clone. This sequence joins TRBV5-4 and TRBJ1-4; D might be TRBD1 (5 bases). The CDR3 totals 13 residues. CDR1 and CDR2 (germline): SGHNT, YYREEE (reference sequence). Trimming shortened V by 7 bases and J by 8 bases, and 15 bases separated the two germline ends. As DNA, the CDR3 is TGTGCCAGCTCTGGGGCGGCGGGCGAAAAACTGTTTTTT. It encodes CASSGAAGEKLFF. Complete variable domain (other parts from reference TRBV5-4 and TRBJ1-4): ETGVTQSPTHLIKTRGQQVTLRCSSQSGHNTVSWYQQALGQGPQFIFQYYREEENGRGNFPPRFSGLQFPNYSSELNVNALELDDSALYLCASSGAAGEKLFFGSGTQLSVL.

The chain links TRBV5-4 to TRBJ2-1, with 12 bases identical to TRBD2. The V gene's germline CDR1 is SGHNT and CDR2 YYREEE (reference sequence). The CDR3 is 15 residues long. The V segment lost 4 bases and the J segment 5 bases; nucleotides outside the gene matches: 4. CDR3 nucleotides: TGTGCCAGCAGCCTACGGACTAGCGGGAACAATGAGCAGTTCTTC. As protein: CASSLRTSGNNEQFF.

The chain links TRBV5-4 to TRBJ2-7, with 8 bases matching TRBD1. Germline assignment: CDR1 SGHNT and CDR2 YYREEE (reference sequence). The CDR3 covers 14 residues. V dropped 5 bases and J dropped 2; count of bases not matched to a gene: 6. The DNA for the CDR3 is TGTGCCAGCAGTCACAGGGGGAGAACCTACGAGCAGTACTTC. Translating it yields CASSHRGRTYEQYF.

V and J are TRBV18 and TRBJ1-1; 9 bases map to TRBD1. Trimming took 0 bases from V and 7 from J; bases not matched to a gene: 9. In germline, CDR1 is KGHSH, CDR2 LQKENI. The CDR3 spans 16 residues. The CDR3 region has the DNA TGTGCCAGCTCACCACCCTTTACAGGGGGCATGGGTGAAGCTTTCTTT. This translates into CASSPPFTGGMGEAFF.

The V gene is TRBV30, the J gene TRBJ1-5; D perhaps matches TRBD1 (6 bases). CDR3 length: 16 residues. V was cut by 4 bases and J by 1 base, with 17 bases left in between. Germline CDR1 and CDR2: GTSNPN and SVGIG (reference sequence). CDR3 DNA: TGTGCCTGGACAGAAAAAAGGGGGGGCAGCAATCAGCCCCAGCATTTT. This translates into CAWTEKRGGSNQPQHF.

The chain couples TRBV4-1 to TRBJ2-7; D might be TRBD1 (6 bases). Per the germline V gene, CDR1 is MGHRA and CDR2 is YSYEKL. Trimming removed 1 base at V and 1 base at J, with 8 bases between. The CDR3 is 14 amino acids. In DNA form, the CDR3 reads TGCGCCAGCAGCCAAGGGCAGGGGTCCTACGAGCAGTACTTC. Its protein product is CASSQGQGSYEQYF.

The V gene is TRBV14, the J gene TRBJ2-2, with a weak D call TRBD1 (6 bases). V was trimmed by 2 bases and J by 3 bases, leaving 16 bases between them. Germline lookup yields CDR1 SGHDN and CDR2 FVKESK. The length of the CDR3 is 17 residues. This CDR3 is CASSQIISAGDTGELFF. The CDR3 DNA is TGTGCCAGCAGCCAAATAATATCGGCAGGGGACACCGGGGAGCTGTTTTTT. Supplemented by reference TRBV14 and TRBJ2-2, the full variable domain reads EAGVTQFPSHSVIEKGQTVTLRCDPISGHDNLYWYRRVMGKEIKFLLHFVKESKQDESGMPNNRFLAERTGGTYSTLKVQPAELEDSGVYFCASSQIISAGDTGELFFGEGSRLTVL.

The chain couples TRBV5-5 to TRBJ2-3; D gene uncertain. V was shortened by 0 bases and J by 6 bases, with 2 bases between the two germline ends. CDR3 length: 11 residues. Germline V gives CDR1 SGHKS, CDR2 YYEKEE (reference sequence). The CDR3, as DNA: TGTGCCAGCAGCTTGGAGGATACGCAGTATTTT. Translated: CASSLEDTQYF.

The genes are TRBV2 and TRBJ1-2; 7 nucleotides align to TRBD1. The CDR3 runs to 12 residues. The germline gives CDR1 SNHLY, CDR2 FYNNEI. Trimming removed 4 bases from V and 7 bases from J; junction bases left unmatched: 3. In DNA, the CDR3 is TGTGCCAGCAGTGGCGACAGGGTTGGCTACACCTTC. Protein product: CASSGDRVGYTF.

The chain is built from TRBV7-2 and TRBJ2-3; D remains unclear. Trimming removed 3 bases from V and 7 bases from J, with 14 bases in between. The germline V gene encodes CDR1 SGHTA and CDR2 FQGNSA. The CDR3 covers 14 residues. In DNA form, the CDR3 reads TGTGCCAGCAGCTTGGTTGGTAGCTTATATACGCAGTATTTT. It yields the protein CASSLVGSLYTQYF. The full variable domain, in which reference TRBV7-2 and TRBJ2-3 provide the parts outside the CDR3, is GAGVSQSPSNKVTEKGKDVELRCDPISGHTALYWYRQSLGQGLEFLIYFQGNSAPDKSGLPSDRFSAERTGGSVSTLTIQRTQQEDSAVYLCASSLVGSLYTQYFGPGTRLTVL.

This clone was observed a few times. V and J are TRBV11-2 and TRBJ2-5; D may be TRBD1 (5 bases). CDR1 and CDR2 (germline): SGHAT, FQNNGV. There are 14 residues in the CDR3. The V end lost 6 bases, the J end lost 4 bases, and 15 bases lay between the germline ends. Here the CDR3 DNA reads TGTGCCAGCAGTCAAGGGGTCAGGTCAGAGACCCAGTACTTC. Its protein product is CASSQGVRSETQYF.

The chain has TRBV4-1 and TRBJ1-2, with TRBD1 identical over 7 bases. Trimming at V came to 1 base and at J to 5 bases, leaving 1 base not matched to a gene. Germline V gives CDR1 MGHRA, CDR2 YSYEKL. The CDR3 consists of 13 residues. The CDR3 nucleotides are TGCGCCAGCAGCCAAGGCAGGGGGTATGGCTACACCTTC. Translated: CASSQGRGYGYTF.

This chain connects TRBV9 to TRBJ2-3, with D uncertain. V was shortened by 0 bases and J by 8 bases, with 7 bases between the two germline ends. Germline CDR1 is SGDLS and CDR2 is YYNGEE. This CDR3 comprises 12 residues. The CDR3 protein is CASSVGRSTQYF. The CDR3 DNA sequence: TGTGCCAGCAGCGTAGGTCGAAGTACGCAGTATTTT. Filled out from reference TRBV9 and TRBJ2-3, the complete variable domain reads DSGVTQTPKHLITATGQRVTLRCSPRSGDLSVYWYQQSLDQGLQFLIQYYNGEERAKGNILERFSAQQFPDLHSELNLSSLELGDSALYFCASSVGRSTQYFGPGTRLTVL.

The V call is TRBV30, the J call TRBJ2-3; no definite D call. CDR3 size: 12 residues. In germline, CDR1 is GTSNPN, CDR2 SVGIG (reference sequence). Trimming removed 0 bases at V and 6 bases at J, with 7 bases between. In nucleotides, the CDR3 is TGTGCCTGGAGTGTAAGCGCTGATACGCAGTATTTT. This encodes CAWSVSADTQYF.

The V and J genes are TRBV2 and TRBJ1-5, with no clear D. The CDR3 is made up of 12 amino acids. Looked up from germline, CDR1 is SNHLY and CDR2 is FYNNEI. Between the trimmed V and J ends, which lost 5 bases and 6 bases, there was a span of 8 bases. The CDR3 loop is CASSSSGQPQHF. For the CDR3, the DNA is TGTGCCAGCAGTTCGTCTGGTCAGCCCCAGCATTTT.

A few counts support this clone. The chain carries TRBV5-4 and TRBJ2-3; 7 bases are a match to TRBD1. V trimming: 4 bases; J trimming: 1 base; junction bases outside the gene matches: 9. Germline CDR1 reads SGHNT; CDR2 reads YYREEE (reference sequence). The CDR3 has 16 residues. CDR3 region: CASSPSTGLGTDTQYF. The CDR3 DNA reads TGTGCCAGCAGCCCCTCGACAGGGCTCGGCACAGATACGCAGTATTTT. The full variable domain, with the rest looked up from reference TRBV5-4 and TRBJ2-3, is ETGVTQSPTHLIKTRGQQVTLRCSSQSGHNTVSWYQQALGQGPQFIFQYYREEENGRGNFPPRFSGLQFPNYSSELNVNALELDDSALYLCASSPSTGLGTDTQYFGPGTRLTVL.